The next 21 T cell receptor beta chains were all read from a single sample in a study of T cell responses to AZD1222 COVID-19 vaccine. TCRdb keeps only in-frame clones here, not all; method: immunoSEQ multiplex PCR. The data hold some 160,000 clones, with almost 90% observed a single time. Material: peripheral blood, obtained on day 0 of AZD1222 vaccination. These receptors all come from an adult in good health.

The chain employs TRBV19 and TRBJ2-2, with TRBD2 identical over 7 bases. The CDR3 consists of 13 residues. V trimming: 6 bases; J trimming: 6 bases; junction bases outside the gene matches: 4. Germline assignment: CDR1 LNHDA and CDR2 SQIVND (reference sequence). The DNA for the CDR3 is TGTGCCAGTAGGACACTAGCGTCCGGGGAGCTGTTTTTT. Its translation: CASRTLASGELFF.

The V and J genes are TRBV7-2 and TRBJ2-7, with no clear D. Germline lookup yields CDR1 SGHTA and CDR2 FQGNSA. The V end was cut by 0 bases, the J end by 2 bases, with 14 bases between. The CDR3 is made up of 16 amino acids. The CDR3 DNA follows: TGTGCCAGCAGCTTAGCGCTAGGGTCAACAGCCTACGAGCAGTACTTC. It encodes CASSLALGSTAYEQYF.

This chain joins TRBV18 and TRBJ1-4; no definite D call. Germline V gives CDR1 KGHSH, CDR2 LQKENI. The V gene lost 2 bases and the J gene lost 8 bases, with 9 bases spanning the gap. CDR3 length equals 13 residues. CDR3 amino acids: CASSPVLGEKLFF. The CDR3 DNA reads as TGTGCCAGCTCACCAGTTTTAGGGGAAAAACTGTTTTTT.

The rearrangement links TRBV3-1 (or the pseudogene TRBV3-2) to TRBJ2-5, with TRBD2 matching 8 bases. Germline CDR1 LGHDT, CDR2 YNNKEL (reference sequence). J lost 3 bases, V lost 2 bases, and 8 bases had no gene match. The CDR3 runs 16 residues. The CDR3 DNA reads TGTGCCAGCAGCCAAACTCCTTCGGGGGGGAAAGAGACCCAGTACTTC. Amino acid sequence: CASSQTPSGGKETQYF.

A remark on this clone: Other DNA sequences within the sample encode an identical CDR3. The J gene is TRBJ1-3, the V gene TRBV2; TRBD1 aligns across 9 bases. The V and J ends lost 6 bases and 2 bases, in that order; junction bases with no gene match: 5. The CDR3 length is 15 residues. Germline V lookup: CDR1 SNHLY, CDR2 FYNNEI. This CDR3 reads CASSTDRGTGNTIYF. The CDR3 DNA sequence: TGTGCCAGCAGCACGGACAGGGGCACTGGAAACACCATATATTTT.

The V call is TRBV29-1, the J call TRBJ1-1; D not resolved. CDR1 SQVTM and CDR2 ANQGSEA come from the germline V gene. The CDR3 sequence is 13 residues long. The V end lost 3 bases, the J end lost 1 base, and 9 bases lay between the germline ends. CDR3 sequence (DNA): TGCAGCGTTGAGGAGCAGGAGAACACTGAAGCTTTCTTT. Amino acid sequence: CSVEEQENTEAFF.

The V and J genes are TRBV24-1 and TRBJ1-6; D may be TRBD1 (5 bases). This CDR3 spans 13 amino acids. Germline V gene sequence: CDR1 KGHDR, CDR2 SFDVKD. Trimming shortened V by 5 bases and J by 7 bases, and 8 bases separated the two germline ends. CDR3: CATSGQPNSPLHF. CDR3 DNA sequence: TGTGCCACCAGTGGACAGCCCAATTCACCCCTCCACTTT.

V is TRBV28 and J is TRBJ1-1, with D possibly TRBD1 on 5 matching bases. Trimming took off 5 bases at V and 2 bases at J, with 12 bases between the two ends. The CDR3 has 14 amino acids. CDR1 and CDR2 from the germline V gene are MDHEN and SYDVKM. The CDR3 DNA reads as TGTGCCAGCAGTCCCCCCGGGGCTAACACTGAAGCTTTCTTT. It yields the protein CASSPPGANTEAFF.

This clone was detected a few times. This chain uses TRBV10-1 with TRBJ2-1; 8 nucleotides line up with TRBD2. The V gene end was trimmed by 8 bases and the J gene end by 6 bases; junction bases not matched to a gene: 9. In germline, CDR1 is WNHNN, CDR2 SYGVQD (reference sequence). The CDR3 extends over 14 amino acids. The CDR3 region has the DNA TGCGCCAGCTCACCGGCGGGAGGCCCCAATGAGCAGTTCTTC. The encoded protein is CASSPAGGPNEQFF.

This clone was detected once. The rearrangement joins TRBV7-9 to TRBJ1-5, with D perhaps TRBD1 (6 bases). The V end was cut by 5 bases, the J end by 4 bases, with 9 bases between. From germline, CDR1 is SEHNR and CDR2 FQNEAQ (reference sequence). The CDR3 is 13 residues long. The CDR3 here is CASSRQDNQPQHF. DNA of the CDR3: TGTGCCAGCAGCAGACAGGATAATCAGCCCCAGCATTTT.

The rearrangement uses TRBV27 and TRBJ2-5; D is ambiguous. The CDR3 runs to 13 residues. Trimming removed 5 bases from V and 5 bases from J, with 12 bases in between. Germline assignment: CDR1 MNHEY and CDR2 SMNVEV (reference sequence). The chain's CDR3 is CASSLTRWETQYF. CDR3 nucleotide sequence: TGTGCCAGCAGTCTGACCCGCTGGGAGACCCAGTACTTC.

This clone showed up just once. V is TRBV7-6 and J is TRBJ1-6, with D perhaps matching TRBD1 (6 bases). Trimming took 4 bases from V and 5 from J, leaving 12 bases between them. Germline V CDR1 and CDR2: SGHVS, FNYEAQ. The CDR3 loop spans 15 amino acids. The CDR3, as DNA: TGTGCCAGCAGCTGGGGGGGCCAGGATAATTCACCCCTCCACTTT. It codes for CASSWGGQDNSPLHF. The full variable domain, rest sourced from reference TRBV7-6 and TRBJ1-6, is GAGVSQSPRYKVTKRGQDVALRCDPISGHVSLYWYRQALGQGPEFLTYFNYEAQQDKSGLPNDRFSAERPEGSISTLTIQRTEQRDSAMYRCASSWGGQDNSPLHFGNGTRLTVT.

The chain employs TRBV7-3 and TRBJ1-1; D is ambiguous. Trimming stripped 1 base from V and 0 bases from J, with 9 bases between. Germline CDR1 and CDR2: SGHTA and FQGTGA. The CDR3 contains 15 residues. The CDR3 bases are TGTGCCAGCAGCTTAAACCCAAGTATGAACACTGAAGCTTTCTTT. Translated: CASSLNPSMNTEAFF.

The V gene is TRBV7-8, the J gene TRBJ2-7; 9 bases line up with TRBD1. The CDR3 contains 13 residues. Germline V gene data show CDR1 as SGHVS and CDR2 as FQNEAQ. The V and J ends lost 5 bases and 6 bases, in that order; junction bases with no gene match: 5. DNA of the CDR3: TGTGCCAGCAGCACGGGACAGGGAGCCGAGCAGTACTTC. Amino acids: CASSTGQGAEQYF.

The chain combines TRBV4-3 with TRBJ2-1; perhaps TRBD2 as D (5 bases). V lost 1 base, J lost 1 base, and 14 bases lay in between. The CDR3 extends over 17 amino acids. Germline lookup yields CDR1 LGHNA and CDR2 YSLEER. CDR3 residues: CASSQGPSSGSYNEQFF. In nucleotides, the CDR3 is TGCGCCAGCAGCCAAGGTCCTAGCTCGGGTTCCTACAATGAGCAGTTCTTC.

The DNA of the CDR3 is TGTGCCAGCTCACCAGGGTCGGGCTACAATGAGCAGTTCTTC. Residues: CASSPGSGYNEQFF. This chain links TRBV18 with TRBJ2-1; no clear D. Germline CDR1 reads KGHSH; CDR2 reads LQKENI. The CDR3 spans 14 residues. V lost 2 bases and J lost 3, with 8 bases in between.

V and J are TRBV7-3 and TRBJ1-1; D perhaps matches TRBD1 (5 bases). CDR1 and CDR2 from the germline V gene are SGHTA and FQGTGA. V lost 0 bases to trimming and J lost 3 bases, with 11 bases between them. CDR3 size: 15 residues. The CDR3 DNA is TGTGCCAGCAGCTTAACATCGGACAAGTACACTGAAGCTTTCTTT. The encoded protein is CASSLTSDKYTEAFF.

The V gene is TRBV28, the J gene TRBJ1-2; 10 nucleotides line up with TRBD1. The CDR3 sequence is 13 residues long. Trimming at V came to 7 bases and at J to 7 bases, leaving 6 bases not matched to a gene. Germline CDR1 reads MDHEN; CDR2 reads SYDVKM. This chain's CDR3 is CASIDRGRVGYTF. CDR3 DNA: TGTGCCAGCATCGACAGGGGGCGGGTTGGCTACACCTTC.

The DNA for the CDR3 is TGTGCCTGGAGTGTGAAGACAGGGCGGGACTATGGCTACACCTTC. It translates to CAWSVKTGRDYGYTF. This chain joins TRBV30 and TRBJ1-2; 7 nucleotides align to TRBD1. J gave up 3 bases and V 0 bases, and 7 bases lay outside the gene matches. From germline, CDR1 is GTSNPN and CDR2 SVGIG (reference sequence). The CDR3 spans 15 residues.

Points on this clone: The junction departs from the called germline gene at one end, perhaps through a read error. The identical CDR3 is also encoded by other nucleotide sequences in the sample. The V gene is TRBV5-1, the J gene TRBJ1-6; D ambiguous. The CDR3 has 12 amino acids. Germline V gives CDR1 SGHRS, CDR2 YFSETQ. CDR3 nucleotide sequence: TGCGCCAGCAGCTCCAATAATTCACCCCTCCACTTT. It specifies CASSSNNSPLHF.

CDR3 coding DNA: TGTGCCAGCAGTGGGCAAGAAGCATCCCCCAATCAGCCCCAGCATTTT. Its translation is CASSGQEASPNQPQHF. V usage is TRBV25-1 and J usage is TRBJ1-5; D is ambiguous. Germline-derived CDR1 and CDR2 are MGHDK and SYGVNS. Trimming pared 4 bases from V and 3 bases from J, leaving 16 bases between. The CDR3 is 16 amino acids.